A single sample is the source of the 29 T cell receptor beta chains below, sequenced in a study of shared clonotypes between healthy human individuals. Here immunoSEQ multiplex PCR was the method, and the copy in TCRdb shows in-frame clones only, minus some. The sample holds some 690,000 clones, around 91% seen once. What was sequenced was memory CD8+ T cells from PBMCs. Stated subset: CD45RO+ cells pooled with CCR7-negative TemRA cells. The receptor source for this set is a man in his late teens or twenties in good health. Some clones in this sample may be carry-over from other donors' samples.

The chain employs TRBV27 and TRBJ1-1; D not certain. V shed 6 bases and J shed 3 bases, with 11 bases lying between them. The CDR3 is made up of 13 amino acids. The germline gives CDR1 MNHEY, CDR2 SMNVEV (reference sequence). DNA of the CDR3: TGTGCCAGCAGCCCCCGGGTTTACACTGAAGCTTTCTTT. Its translation is CASSPRVYTEAFF.

Concerning this clone itself: It may be a read error: a sequence one base away is much more abundant. The identical CDR3 is also encoded by other nucleotide sequences in the sample. The rearrangement joins TRBV7-9 to TRBJ2-1; D not resolved. Germline CDR1 SEHNR, CDR2 FQNEAQ (reference sequence). This CDR3 is built from 12 residues. V lost 1 base to trimming and J lost 5 bases, with 3 bases between them. The CDR3: CASSLGNNEQFF. The CDR3 region has the DNA TGTGCCAGCAGCTTAGGCAACAATGAGCAGTTCTTC. The full variable domain, completed using reference TRBV7-9 and TRBJ2-1, is DTGVSQNPRHKITKRGQNVTFRCDPISEHNRLYWYRQTLGQGPEFLTYFQNEAQLEKSRLLSDRFSAERPKGSFSTLEIQRTEQGDSAMYLCASSLGNNEQFFGPGTRLTVL.

This clone was counted a single time. The V call is TRBV4-3, the J call TRBJ1-4; D might be TRBD1 (5 bases). Per the germline V gene, CDR1 is LGHNA and CDR2 is YSLEER. The CDR3 runs to 17 residues. Trimming took 0 bases from V and 0 from J, leaving 11 bases between them. CDR3 DNA: TGCGCCAGCAGCCAAGATCAGCCGGGGGCAACTAATGAAAAACTGTTTTTT. It yields the protein CASSQDQPGATNEKLFF.

The chain carries TRBV7-2 and TRBJ2-1; no clear D gene. From germline, CDR1 is SGHTA and CDR2 FQGNSA. CDR3 size: 13 residues. The germline V and J ends were trimmed by 4 bases and 9 bases, with 13 bases remaining between them. CDR3 region: CASSSTSRGEQFF. The DNA for the CDR3 is TGTGCCAGCAGCTCGACGAGCCGCGGTGAGCAGTTCTTC.

The DNA for the CDR3 is TGTGCCAGCAGTTCCGGGACCGGGAGCACAGATACGCAGTATTTT. Translating gives CASSSGTGSTDTQYF. The V call is TRBV28, the J call TRBJ2-3, with D perhaps TRBD1 or TRBD2 (5 bases each). The CDR3 is 15 amino acids. Trimming cost V 4 bases and J 0 bases, with 11 bases left between them. The germline gives CDR1 MDHEN, CDR2 SYDVKM.

V is TRBV28 and J is TRBJ1-3; D might be TRBD1 (5 bases). The length of the CDR3 is 20 residues. V was cut by 1 base and J by 0 bases, with 22 bases left in between. Germline assignment: CDR1 MDHEN and CDR2 SYDVKM. In nucleotides, the CDR3 is TGTGCCAGCAGTTTATTCGTTCTAGGATTTACAGGAGGCTCTGGAAACACCATATATTTT. The encoded protein is CASSLFVLGFTGGSGNTIYF.

The chain carries TRBV13 and TRBJ1-1; D is possibly TRBD1 (5 bases). This CDR3 is 14 amino acids long. V lost 1 base to trimming and J lost 4 bases, with 10 bases between them. CDR1 and CDR2 (germline): PRHDT, FYEKMQ (reference sequence). The CDR3 loop is CASSLAGRPTEAFF. The DNA of the CDR3 is TGTGCCAGCAGCTTAGCGGGGCGACCCACTGAAGCTTTCTTT.

This clone showed up just once. The rearrangement links TRBV10-3 to TRBJ1-1; D is unclear. The CDR3 runs 16 residues. Germline assignment: CDR1 ENHRY and CDR2 SYGVKD. The V end lost 0 bases, the J end lost 4 bases, and 15 bases lay between the germline ends. This chain's CDR3 is CAISESAGNPSTEAFF. The CDR3 DNA follows: TGTGCCATCAGTGAGTCCGCCGGGAATCCGAGCACTGAAGCTTTCTTT.

This clone was observed a single time. This chain uses TRBV6-5 with TRBJ2-2; D not certain. The length of the CDR3 is 14 residues. Germline CDR1 MNHEY, CDR2 SVGAGI. With 0 bases removed from V and 5 bases from J, the gap between germline ends came to 7 bases. The CDR3: CASSYSDTTGELFF. The CDR3 bases are TGTGCCAGCAGTTACTCGGATACGACCGGGGAGCTGTTTTTT.

The chain carries TRBV28 and TRBJ2-2; 10 bases are shared with TRBD1. The germline V gene encodes CDR1 MDHEN and CDR2 SYDVKM. V gave up 6 bases and J gave up 8 bases; unmatched junction bases: 9. The CDR3 contains 15 residues. The CDR3 region is CASSPGDRGIGELFF. CDR3 nucleotide sequence: TGTGCCAGCAGCCCTGGGGACAGGGGAATTGGGGAGCTGTTTTTT.

This chain links TRBV5-4 with TRBJ2-5; 14 positions agree with TRBD2. Trimming cost V 2 bases and J 4 bases; bases outside gene matches: 1. The CDR3 length is 15 residues. The germline CDR1 and CDR2 sequences are SGHNT and YYREEE (reference sequence). The CDR3 is CASSLGLAGGETQYF. DNA of the CDR3: TGTGCCAGCAGCTTAGGACTAGCGGGAGGAGAGACCCAGTACTTC.

This clone came up once. V usage is TRBV19 and J usage is TRBJ2-5; 12 nucleotides agree with TRBD2. This CDR3 is 18 amino acids long. Germline V lookup: CDR1 LNHDA, CDR2 SQIVND (reference sequence). The junction had 11 bases not matched to a gene; V was cut back by 5 bases and J by 1 base. The CDR3 nucleotides read TGTGCCAGTAGTGAAGGACTAGCGGGAAAAAACTTCCAAGAGACCCAGTACTTC. Residues: CASSEGLAGKNFQETQYF.

This chain uses TRBV10-3 with TRBJ2-7, with D hard to call. Germline loops: CDR1 ENHRY, CDR2 SYGVKD. The CDR3 extends over 11 amino acids. V lost 4 bases to trimming and J lost 3 bases, with 4 bases between them. This CDR3 reads CAISGDYEQYF. CDR3 DNA: TGTGCCATCAGTGGAGACTACGAGCAGTACTTC.

In its sample, this clone was seen a few times. The chain couples TRBV7-9 to TRBJ1-1; no firm D call. Looked up from germline, CDR1 is SEHNR and CDR2 is FQNEAQ (reference sequence). The CDR3 loop spans 10 amino acids. V was cut by 5 bases and J by 7 bases, with 5 bases left in between. CDR3 DNA: TGTGCCAGCAGCCACCTTGAAGCTTTCTTT. Residues: CASSHLEAFF.

The J gene is TRBJ2-2, the V gene TRBV2, with D uncertain. Germline loops: CDR1 SNHLY, CDR2 FYNNEI. The CDR3 has 11 residues. The V end lost 4 bases, the J end lost 7 bases, and 4 bases lay between the germline ends. This CDR3 reads CASSVIGELFF. DNA for the CDR3: TGTGCCAGCAGTGTGATCGGGGAGCTGTTTTTT.

The chain is built from TRBV19 and TRBJ1-2; 8 bases line up with TRBD1. With V trimmed by 3 bases and J by 4 bases, 4 bases remained unmatched. Germline loops: CDR1 LNHDA, CDR2 SQIVND (reference sequence). CDR3 length equals 14 residues. CDR3 loop: CASSIGTGAYGYTF. As DNA, the CDR3 is TGTGCCAGTAGTATCGGGACAGGCGCCTATGGCTACACCTTC.

The chain recombines TRBV10-3 with TRBJ1-2; possible D gene TRBD1, 5 bases. CDR1 and CDR2 (germline): ENHRY, SYGVKD. The ends were cut back, 3 bases at V and 6 bases at J, with 17 bases in the middle. This CDR3 has 15 amino acids. CDR3 in DNA: TGTGCCATCAGTGATAGTAGGGCAGGGAGTCATGGCTACACCTTC. This encodes CAISDSRAGSHGYTF.

This clone was detected many times. The same CDR3 can be traced to other DNA sequences in this sample. The genes are TRBV7-3 and TRBJ1-1, with a weak D call TRBD1 (6 bases). Germline V lookup: CDR1 SGHTA, CDR2 FQGTGA. The germline V and J ends were trimmed by 2 bases and 5 bases, with 9 bases remaining between them. The CDR3 length is 13 residues. The CDR3 DNA sequence: TGTGCCAGCAGCTTAGGGGGGCGGACTGAAGCTTTCTTT. As protein: CASSLGGRTEAFF.

The chain joins TRBV7-9 to TRBJ2-3; D gene uncertain. V lost 2 bases and J lost 4, with 10 bases in between. CDR1 is SEHNR and CDR2 is FQNEAQ in the germline V gene (reference sequence). The CDR3 spans 14 residues. Here the CDR3 DNA reads TGTGCCAGCAGCTTATGGGGTGACCCAGATACGCAGTATTTT. Amino acids: CASSLWGDPDTQYF.

The chain combines TRBV28 with TRBJ1-2; 8 bases are a match to TRBD1. This CDR3 is built from 13 residues. With V trimmed by 5 bases and J by 8 bases, 7 bases remained unmatched. Per the germline V gene, CDR1 is MDHEN and CDR2 is SYDVKM. CDR3 DNA: TGTGCCAGCAGTAGTAACAGGGGGGAAGGCTACACCTTC. It specifies CASSSNRGEGYTF.

This clone appeared a single time. This chain uses TRBV19 with TRBJ1-4, with TRBD1 identical over 7 bases. Germline CDR1 and CDR2: LNHDA and SQIVND (reference sequence). V shed 3 bases and J 6 bases; nucleotides not matched to a gene: 10. The length of the CDR3 is 16 residues. CDR3 DNA sequence: TGTGCCAGTAGTATTTGGTACAGGGGTTCCGATGAAAAACTGTTTTTT. It translates to CASSIWYRGSDEKLFF.

CDR3 region: CASSQDFGGMNTEAFF. The DNA for the CDR3 is TGCGCCAGCAGCCAAGATTTTGGTGGAATGAACACTGAAGCTTTCTTT. The gene calls are TRBV4-1 and TRBJ1-1; D remains unclear. The CDR3 totals 16 residues. The V end was cut by 0 bases, the J end by 0 bases, with 11 bases between. CDR1 and CDR2 (germline): MGHRA, YSYEKL.

The chain links TRBV28 to TRBJ2-2; tentatively, D is TRBD1 (5 bases). Germline V gene data show CDR1 as MDHEN and CDR2 as SYDVKM. Trimming took off 2 bases at V and 4 bases at J, with 14 bases between the two ends. CDR3 size: 16 residues. Written as DNA, the CDR3 is TGTGCCAGCAGTTTACCAGGGTATCTCGGCACCGGGGAGCTGTTTTTT. Residues: CASSLPGYLGTGELFF.

V and J are TRBV2 and TRBJ1-1, with 7 bases fitting TRBD1. V lost 7 bases and J lost 11; bases outside the gene matches: 16. Germline V lookup: CDR1 SNHLY, CDR2 FYNNEI. The CDR3 is made up of 14 amino acids. The CDR3 protein is CASNYRGRAGRAFF. Written as DNA, the CDR3 is TGTGCCAGCAATTATAGGGGGCGCGCCGGTCGGGCTTTCTTT.

The V and J genes are TRBV13 and TRBJ2-2, with D possibly TRBD2 on 6 matching bases. The CDR3 has 17 amino acids. Trimming removed 5 bases at V and 0 bases at J, with 16 bases between. Germline CDR1 PRHDT, CDR2 FYEKMQ (reference sequence). The CDR3 region has the DNA TGTGCCAGCAGCACCACGATGGAGGGCCCGAACACCGGGGAGCTGTTTTTT. This translates into CASSTTMEGPNTGELFF. The entire variable domain, with the rest obtained from reference TRBV13 and TRBJ2-2, is as follows: AAGVIQSPRHLIKEKRETATLKCYPIPRHDTVYWYQQGPGQDPQFLISFYEKMQSDKGSIPDRFSAQQFSDYHSELNMSSLELGDSALYFCASSTTMEGPNTGELFFGEGSRLTVL.

The genes are TRBV7-9 and TRBJ2-1; 7 bases are shared with TRBD2. Germline lookup yields CDR1 SEHNR and CDR2 FQNEAQ (reference sequence). This CDR3 has 13 amino acids. J was trimmed by 8 bases and V by 6 bases; bases with no gene match: 7. CDR3 sequence (DNA): TGTGCCAGCAGTTCGCCCCTAGCGGATGAGCAGTTCTTC. It is translated as CASSSPLADEQFF. The full variable domain, its missing parts supplied by reference TRBV7-9 and TRBJ2-1, is DTGVSQNPRHKITKRGQNVTFRCDPISEHNRLYWYRQTLGQGPEFLTYFQNEAQLEKSRLLSDRFSAERPKGSFSTLEIQRTEQGDSAMYLCASSSPLADEQFFGPGTRLTVL.

The genes are TRBV4-1 and TRBJ2-3, with 10 bases fitting TRBD2. CDR3 length: 16 amino acids. CDR1 is MGHRA, CDR2 YSYEKL, per germline. J gave up 8 bases and V 4 bases, and 12 bases lay outside the gene matches. The CDR3 loop is CASSPQLAGLLITQYF. The CDR3 DNA reads TGCGCCAGCAGCCCTCAACTAGCGGGACTCCTTATTACGCAGTATTTT.

This clone has only a few counts. This CDR3 reads CASASRPNTGELFF. CDR3 in DNA: TGTGCCAGTGCTAGCCGACCCAACACCGGGGAGCTGTTTTTT. V gene TRBV19 combines with J gene TRBJ2-2; TRBD2 is a possible D gene (5 bases). The V and J ends lost 8 bases and 2 bases respectively, with 12 bases between them. Germline V CDR1 and CDR2: LNHDA, SQIVND (reference sequence). This CDR3 spans 14 amino acids. Using reference TRBV19 and TRBJ2-2 for the parts outside the CDR3, the full variable domain is DGGITQSPKYLFRKEGQNVTLSCEQNLNHDAMYWYRQDPGQGLRLIYYSQIVNDFQKGDIAEGYSVSREKKESFPLTVTSAQKNPTAFYLCASASRPNTGELFFGEGSRLTVL.

This rearrangement joins TRBV9 to TRBJ1-1; perhaps TRBD1 as D (5 bases). Per germline, CDR1 SGDLS and CDR2 YYNGEE. The length of the CDR3 is 10 residues. Deletions cut 4 bases from V and 10 bases from J, with 8 bases between. The CDR3 spells CASSPQVAFF. The CDR3, as DNA: TGTGCCAGCAGCCCACAGGTAGCTTTCTTT.